The 23 T cell receptor beta chains below were found in one sample sequenced in a study of T cells in Graves' hyperthyroidism and ophthalmopathy. Researchers amplified the TCR beta CDR3 regions from RNA transcripts. The HTBI primer set was used in a first-round RT-PCR of the TCR CDR3. TCRdb analysed the multiplex PCR reads with MiXCR anew, one entry per CDR3 protein. The repertoire consists of more than 300,000 distinct CDR3 sequences, with roughly 13% occurring once and the leading ten covering 9.2%. What was sequenced was blood. The source is a woman between 18 and 29 years old with Graves' hyperthyroidism.

This clonotype appeared many times. V and J are TRBV9 and TRBJ1-1, with TRBD1 matching over 8 bases. Trimming cost V 1 base and J 7 bases; bases outside gene matches: 6. CDR3 length: 14 residues. Per the germline V gene, CDR1 is SGDLS and CDR2 is YYNGEE. The CDR3 reads CASSVSPGQGEAFF. The CDR3 bases are TGTGCCAGCAGCGTAAGTCCAGGACAGGGTGAAGCTTTCTTT.

This clonotype was counted only a few times. The genes are TRBV5-6 and TRBJ2-5; 8 bases fit TRBD1. The germline V gene has CDR1 SGHDT and CDR2 YYEEEE. V lost 2 bases and J lost 1; bases outside the gene matches: 7. This CDR3 region has 16 residues. The CDR3 is CASSFNRGVTQETQYF. CDR3 sequence (DNA): TGTGCCAGCAGCTTCAACAGGGGGGTAACCCAAGAGACCCAGTACTTC.

In this sample, this clonotype turned up many times. The chain couples TRBV28 to TRBJ2-3; 8 positions match TRBD2. The V gene's germline CDR1 is MDHEN and CDR2 SYDVKM. There are 16 residues in the CDR3. The V segment lost 5 bases and the J segment 2 bases; nucleotides outside the gene matches: 9. DNA for the CDR3: TGTGCCAGCAGTCCCGGGGGGGGATTAGCCACAGATACGCAGTATTTT. The encoded protein is CASSPGGGLATDTQYF.

This clonotype was found many times. The chain couples TRBV6-1 to TRBJ1-1, with D hard to call. This CDR3 is built from 11 residues. V was shortened by 7 bases and J by 1 base, with 4 bases between the two germline ends. CDR1 and CDR2 from the germline V gene are MNHNS and SASEGT. The CDR3, as DNA: TGTGCCAGCATAGAGAACACTGAAGCTTTCTTT. Translating it yields CASIENTEAFF.

This clonotype was recorded many times. V usage is TRBV12-3 or TRBV12-4 and J usage is TRBJ1-5; D is possibly TRBD1 (5 bases). There are 14 residues in the CDR3. Trimming cost V 1 base and J 7 bases, with 11 bases left between them. This CDR3 reads CASSLVGPRQPQHF. In DNA form, the CDR3 reads TGTGCCAGCAGTTTAGTGGGGCCGAGGCAGCCCCAGCATTTT.

This clonotype has at least ten counts. This chain connects TRBV11-2 to TRBJ2-3, with D hard to call. Germline values: CDR1 SGHAT, CDR2 FQNNGV. V was cut by 5 bases and J by 1 base, with 22 bases left in between. The CDR3 is 18 amino acids. CDR3 residues: CASSPKLLVHRGTDTQYF. Here the CDR3 DNA reads TGTGCCAGCAGCCCCAAGCTATTGGTGCACCGAGGCACAGATACGCAGTATTTT.

This clonotype was recorded many times. The V call is TRBV6-2 or TRBV6-3, the J call TRBJ1-2; no reliable D call. CDR1 MNHEY and CDR2 SVGEGT come from the germline V gene. V lost 2 bases and J lost 8, with 12 bases in between. This CDR3 has 13 residues. The CDR3 is CASSYPQSGGYTF. CDR3 sequence (DNA): TGTGCCAGCAGTTACCCGCAATCCGGCGGCTACACCTTC.

The table lists this clonotype with many counts. The chain links TRBV20-1 to TRBJ2-1; 12 bases align to TRBD2. Germline V CDR1 and CDR2: DFQATT, SNEGSKA (reference sequence). The CDR3 runs to 14 residues. The V gene end was trimmed by 6 bases and the J gene end by 7 bases; junction bases not matched to a gene: 7. The CDR3 spells CSAHTSGRRNEQFF. The CDR3, as DNA: TGCAGTGCGCACACTAGCGGGAGGCGAAATGAGCAGTTCTTC.

This clonotype was seen repeatedly, ten times or more. The J gene is TRBJ1-1, the V gene TRBV11-1; 7 bases align to TRBD1. The CDR3 has 13 residues. In germline, CDR1 is SGHAT, CDR2 FQDESV (reference sequence). V shed 3 bases and J 7 bases; nucleotides not matched to a gene: 5. The CDR3 here is CASSFQGDGEAFF. The CDR3 DNA reads as TGTGCCAGCAGCTTTCAGGGGGACGGTGAAGCTTTCTTT. The full variable domain, completed using reference TRBV11-1 and TRBJ1-1, is EAEVAQSPRYKITEKSQAVAFWCDPISGHATLYWYRQILGQGPELLVQFQDESVVDDSQLPKDRFSAERLKGVDSTLKIQPAELGDSAMYLCASSFQGDGEAFFGQGTRLTVV.

This clonotype was counted many times. The rearrangement uses TRBV6-6 and TRBJ2-7; D is unresolved. The V gene lost 0 bases and the J gene lost 2 bases, with 8 bases spanning the gap. Per germline, CDR1 MNHNY and CDR2 SVGAGI (reference sequence). The CDR3 contains 14 residues. The CDR3 nucleotides read TGTGCCAGCAGTTACTCGGCCGTCGCCTACGAGCAGTACTTC. Protein sequence: CASSYSAVAYEQYF.

At least ten counts were recorded for this clonotype. This chain joins TRBV6-1 and TRBJ1-3; no reliable D call. Deletions cut 6 bases from V and 2 bases from J, with 11 bases between. This CDR3 contains 14 residues. Germline V gene lookup returns CDR1 MNHNS and CDR2 SASEGT. The CDR3 here is CASSEPGAGNTIYF. CDR3 DNA sequence: TGTGCCAGCAGCGAACCGGGCGCTGGAAACACCATATATTTT.

This clonotype showed up just a few times. J is TRBJ2-6 and V is TRBV20-1; 10 bases fit TRBD1. J lost 1 base, V lost 5 bases, and 14 bases had no gene match. Germline V gene data show CDR1 as DFQATT and CDR2 as SNEGSKA (reference sequence). The CDR3 is made up of 19 amino acids. The CDR3 nucleotides are TGCAGTGCTGGTTTACAGGGGGGACAGGGGACTTCTGGGGCCAACGTCCTGACTTTC. Residues: CSAGLQGGQGTSGANVLTF.

This clonotype occurred once. This sequence joins TRBV9 and TRBJ1-4; D is ambiguous. Germline loops: CDR1 SGDLS, CDR2 YYNGEE. V was pared by 0 bases and J by 8 bases, with 14 bases between. The length of the CDR3 is 15 residues. This CDR3 is CASSVGAGLGEKLFF. Written as DNA, the CDR3 is TGTGCCAGCAGCGTAGGGGCAGGTCTAGGGGAAAAACTGTTTTTT.

This clonotype was found many times. This chain joins TRBV6-1 and TRBJ1-4; 7 bases agree with TRBD1. After removal of 4 bases from V and 4 bases from J, the junction contained 3 bases not matched to a gene. The CDR3 consists of 14 residues. Looked up from germline, CDR1 is MNHNS and CDR2 is SASEGT. CDR3 loop: CASSGQGLNEKLFF. The CDR3 nucleotides read TGTGCCAGCAGTGGACAGGGTCTTAATGAAAAACTGTTTTTT.

This clonotype was observed many times. This sequence joins TRBV12-3 or TRBV12-4 and TRBJ1-1, with D possibly being TRBD1 (6 bases). Trimming shortened V by 8 bases and J by 11 bases, and 18 bases separated the two germline ends. The CDR3 consists of 12 residues. This CDR3 reads CASEGGGEGAFF. The CDR3 region has the DNA TGTGCCAGCGAAGGGGGGGGAGAGGGGGCTTTCTTT.

The J gene is TRBJ2-3, the V gene TRBV6-2 or TRBV6-3; D not resolved. The CDR3 spans 14 residues. The germline gives CDR1 MNHEY, CDR2 SVGEGT. Trimming took 6 bases from V and 1 from J, leaving 11 bases between them. CDR3 DNA sequence: TGTGCCAGCAGCCCTCGCCCGGGCACAGATACGCAGTATTTT. Translated, it gives CASSPRPGTDTQYF.

This clonotype was observed many times. The genes are TRBV20-1 and TRBJ2-1; 9 nucleotides match TRBD2. The CDR3 covers 14 residues. V shed 3 bases, J shed 7 bases, and the junction held 7 bases outside the gene matches. CDR1 is DFQATT and CDR2 is SNEGSKA in the germline V gene (reference sequence). This CDR3 is CSASNAGGLNEQFF. CDR3 sequence (DNA): TGCAGTGCTAGTAACGCGGGGGGGCTGAATGAGCAGTTCTTC.

This clonotype was seen ten or more times. The V and J genes are TRBV3-1 and TRBJ2-2; D perhaps matches TRBD2 (7 bases). Trimming removed 4 bases from V and 3 bases from J, with 12 bases in between. Per germline, CDR1 LGHDT and CDR2 YNNKEL (reference sequence). This CDR3 spans 15 amino acids. DNA for the CDR3: TGTGCCAGCAGCCCGGGGGGCCTCTACACCGGGGAGCTGTTTTTT. Its protein is CASSPGGLYTGELFF.

This clonotype was recorded many times. This chain uses TRBV30 with TRBJ1-1; the D is unclear. V was shortened by 4 bases and J by 9 bases, with 12 bases between the two germline ends. Germline V gene lookup returns CDR1 GTSNPN and CDR2 SVGIG (reference sequence). This CDR3 contains 11 residues. The CDR3 reads CAWTFLTKAFF. The CDR3 DNA follows: TGTGCCTGGACCTTCCTAACTAAAGCTTTCTTT.

This clonotype was detected ten times or more. The chain combines TRBV20-1 with TRBJ2-1, with TRBD2 identical over 9 bases. The CDR3 spans 17 residues. The junction had 17 bases not matched to a gene; V was cut back by 6 bases and J by 5 bases. Per the germline V gene, CDR1 is DFQATT and CDR2 is SNEGSKA (reference sequence). CDR3 in amino acids: CSARSTGPGLANNEQFF. The CDR3 DNA is TGCAGTGCCCGATCCACCGGACCGGGACTAGCCAACAATGAGCAGTTCTTC.

This clonotype was counted at least ten times. V usage is TRBV18 and J usage is TRBJ2-2, with D perhaps matching TRBD2 (6 bases). The V end lost 3 bases, the J end lost 7 bases, and 12 bases lay between the germline ends. CDR3 length: 14 residues. Germline lookup yields CDR1 KGHSH and CDR2 LQKENI. CDR3 bases: TGTGCCAGCTCACCCAGCGGCGGGAACGGGGAGCTGTTTTTT. Its protein product is CASSPSGGNGELFF.

This clonotype has at least ten counts. This chain links TRBV18 with TRBJ2-1, with a possible D match to TRBD2 (5 bases). Germline V gene data show CDR1 as KGHSH and CDR2 as LQKENI. The CDR3 is made up of 15 amino acids. V was cut by 2 bases and J by 3 bases, with 11 bases left in between. The CDR3: CASSPTGSNYNEQFF. The CDR3 bases are TGTGCCAGCTCACCAACGGGATCAAACTACAATGAGCAGTTCTTC.

Ten or more counts support this clonotype. The rearrangement joins TRBV18 to TRBJ2-7; D unclear. The CDR3 spans 14 residues. Germline CDR1 reads KGHSH; CDR2 reads LQKENI. Trimming removed 2 bases from V and 1 base from J, with 9 bases in between. The CDR3 region is CASSPSTGSYEQYF. The DNA for the CDR3 is TGTGCCAGCTCACCAAGCACCGGATCCTACGAGCAGTACTTC.